Listed below are T cell receptor beta chains from one sample, sequenced in a study of blood T cell repertoires in COVID-19. Method: immunoSEQ multiplex PCR; TCRdb's copy keeps in-frame clones and lacks some. The sample gives approximately 70,000 clones, 90% of which show up once; just over 5% is in the top ten. Sample: peripheral blood. These TCRs come from a woman in her late teens or twenties with acute or convalescent COVID-19. The CDR3 runs from the conserved cysteine through the conserved F or W. The D gene is left open where the match is weak. Size tells how often a clone was seen (once, few, many) or the class of an expanded clone, and some rows leave it out.

CDR3aa: CASSFGGASDGYTF
CDR3nt: TGCGCCAGCAGCTTCGGGGGGGCCTCTGATGGCTACACCTTC
d_gene: .
j_gene: TRBJ1-2
v_gene: TRBV5-1
abundance: .

CDR3aa: CASSHPRETSGRSPNEQFF
CDR3nt: TGCGCCAGCAGCCACCCAAGGGAGACTAGCGGGAGGTCCCCAAATGAGCAGTTCTTC
d_gene: TRBD2
j_gene: TRBJ2-1
v_gene: TRBV4-1
abundance: .

CDR3aa: CASSTRGTGELFF
CDR3nt: TGTGCCAGCAGCACCAGGGGGACCGGGGAGCTGTTTTTT
d_gene: TRBD1
j_gene: TRBJ2-2
v_gene: TRBV11-3
abundance: .

CDR3aa: CASSIRLAATDTQYF
CDR3nt: TGTGCCAGTAGTATACGGCTAGCGGCCACAGATACGCAGTATTTT
d_gene: TRBD2
j_gene: TRBJ2-3
v_gene: TRBV19
abundance: .

CDR3aa: CASSFGFSYNEQFF
CDR3nt: TGTGCCAGCAGTTTCGGGTTCTCCTACAATGAGCAGTTCTTC
d_gene: .
j_gene: TRBJ2-1
v_gene: TRBV28
abundance: .

CDR3aa: CASSLGAPSTEAFF
CDR3nt: TGTGCCAGCAGCTTAGGGGCCCCAAGCACTGAAGCTTTCTTT
d_gene: .
j_gene: TRBJ1-1
v_gene: TRBV13
abundance: .

CDR3aa: CASSLVGRGIGGETQYF
CDR3nt: TGTGCCAGCAGCTTAGTAGGCAGGGGTATAGGGGGAGAGACCCAGTACTTC
d_gene: .
j_gene: TRBJ2-5
v_gene: TRBV7-6
abundance: once

CDR3aa: CATSRPRGTGTTGELFF
CDR3nt: TGTGCCACCAGCAGACCTCGGGGGACAGGGACCACCGGGGAGCTGTTTTTT
d_gene: TRBD1
j_gene: TRBJ2-2
v_gene: TRBV15
abundance: .

CDR3aa: CATGRAGRADTQYF
CDR3nt: TGTGCCACGGGGCGGGCGGGGCGGGCAGATACGCAGTATTTT
d_gene: .
j_gene: TRBJ2-3
v_gene: TRBV28
abundance: .

CDR3aa: CASSVTGENIQYF
CDR3nt: TGTGCCAGCAGTGTAACAGGGGAAAACATTCAGTACTTC
d_gene: TRBD1
j_gene: TRBJ2-4
v_gene: TRBV2
abundance: .

CDR3aa: CASAWRGGRETQYF
CDR3nt: TGTGCCAGCGCCTGGCGGGGGGGTCGAGAGACCCAGTACTTC
d_gene: TRBD2
j_gene: TRBJ2-5
v_gene: TRBV7-2
abundance: .

CDR3aa: CASIGRVDTGELFF
CDR3nt: TGCGCCAGCATCGGGAGGGTTGATACCGGGGAGCTGTTTTTT
d_gene: TRBD2
j_gene: TRBJ2-2
v_gene: TRBV23-1
abundance: .

CDR3aa: CASSGLVGVGPQHF
CDR3nt: TGTGCCAGCAGTGGATTAGTCGGGGTAGGGCCCCAGCATTTT
d_gene: .
j_gene: TRBJ1-5
v_gene: TRBV2
abundance: .

CDR3aa: CASRRQQETQYF
CDR3nt: TGTGCCAGCAGGAGGCAGCAAGAGACCCAGTACTTC
d_gene: .
j_gene: TRBJ2-5
v_gene: TRBV6-5
abundance: .

CDR3aa: CASSLAGGKLFF
CDR3nt: TGTGCCAGCAGCTTAGCCGGGGGGAAACTGTTTTTT
d_gene: .
j_gene: TRBJ1-4
v_gene: TRBV11-2
abundance: .

CDR3aa: CARGGRGNTIYF
CDR3nt: TGTGCCAGGGGGGGGCGCGGAAACACCATATATTTT
d_gene: .
j_gene: TRBJ1-3
v_gene: TRBV6-8
abundance: .

CDR3aa: CASSPGQGSSPLHF
CDR3nt: TGTGCCAGCAGCCCCGGACAGGGAAGTTCACCCCTCCACTTT
d_gene: TRBD1
j_gene: TRBJ1-6
v_gene: TRBV3-1/TRBV3-2
abundance: once

CDR3aa: CASSLQGALETQYF
CDR3nt: TGTGCCAGCAGCTTACAGGGGGCTTTAGAGACCCAGTACTTC
d_gene: TRBD1
j_gene: TRBJ2-5
v_gene: TRBV5-6
abundance: .

CDR3aa: CASSGAGNTDTQYF
CDR3nt: TGCGCCAGCAGCGGGGCAGGGAACACAGATACGCAGTATTTT
d_gene: .
j_gene: TRBJ2-3
v_gene: TRBV5-1
abundance: .

CDR3aa: CASTGQGPETQYF
CDR3nt: TGTGCCAGCACAGGACAGGGACCTGAGACCCAGTACTTC
d_gene: TRBD1
j_gene: TRBJ2-5
v_gene: TRBV2
abundance: .

CDR3aa: CASSVLAAGTDTQYF
CDR3nt: TGTGCCAGCAGCGTGCTAGCGGCCGGGACAGATACGCAGTATTTT
d_gene: TRBD2
j_gene: TRBJ2-3
v_gene: TRBV7-2
abundance: .

CDR3aa: CASGPTSRDYGYTF
CDR3nt: TGTGCCAGTGGACCGACTTCCAGGGACTATGGCTACACCTTC
d_gene: .
j_gene: TRBJ1-2
v_gene: TRBV19
abundance: .

CDR3aa: CASSLGAPYEQYF
CDR3nt: TGTGCCAGCAGCTTGGGCGCGCCCTACGAGCAGTACTTC
d_gene: .
j_gene: TRBJ2-7
v_gene: TRBV11-3
abundance: .

CDR3aa: CASSLAWNRAPLHF
CDR3nt: TGTGCCAGCAGCTTAGCCTGGAACAGGGCTCCCCTCCACTTT
d_gene: .
j_gene: TRBJ1-6
v_gene: TRBV7-8
abundance: .

CDR3aa: CASSWNRNTEAFF
CDR3nt: TGTGCCAGCAGTTGGAACAGGAACACTGAAGCTTTCTTT
d_gene: .
j_gene: TRBJ1-1
v_gene: TRBV28
abundance: .

CDR3aa: CASSIMGGGGNQPQHF
CDR3nt: TGTGCCAGTAGTATAATGGGGGGTGGGGGCAATCAGCCCCAGCATTTT
d_gene: .
j_gene: TRBJ1-5
v_gene: TRBV19
abundance: few

CDR3aa: CASSLAGTVAGELFF
CDR3nt: TGTGCCAGCAGCTTGGCCGGGACAGTTGCCGGGGAGCTGTTTTTT
d_gene: TRBD1
j_gene: TRBJ2-2
v_gene: TRBV5-5
abundance: .

CDR3aa: CASSQDRRGNYGYTF
CDR3nt: TGTGCCAGCAGTCAGGACCGGCGGGGTAACTATGGCTACACCTTC
d_gene: .
j_gene: TRBJ1-2
v_gene: TRBV2
abundance: .

CDR3aa: CASSAPPRTGYTF
CDR3nt: TGTGCCAGCAGCGCCCCCCCGAGAACTGGCTACACCTTC
d_gene: .
j_gene: TRBJ1-2
v_gene: TRBV9
abundance: .

CDR3aa: CASSRGQVRAEAFF
CDR3nt: TGTGCCAGCAGTCGGGGACAGGTTCGGGCTGAAGCTTTCTTT
d_gene: TRBD1
j_gene: TRBJ1-1
v_gene: TRBV28
abundance: .

CDR3aa: CASSPQRGGTKNIQYF
CDR3nt: TGTGCCAGCAGTCCTCAGCGGGGGGGAACCAAAAACATTCAGTACTTC
d_gene: TRBD2
j_gene: TRBJ2-4
v_gene: TRBV27
abundance: .

CDR3aa: CASSQRDTDNSPLHF
CDR3nt: TGTGCCAGCTCGCAGCGGGACACCGATAATTCACCCCTCCACTTT
d_gene: .
j_gene: TRBJ1-6
v_gene: TRBV18
abundance: .

CDR3aa: CASSPEFEGYEQYF
CDR3nt: TGTGCCAGCAGCCCCGAGTTTGAGGGCTACGAGCAGTACTTC
d_gene: .
j_gene: TRBJ2-7
v_gene: TRBV3-1/TRBV3-2
abundance: .

CDR3aa: CASSFPGSYEQYF
CDR3nt: TGTGCCAGCAGTTTCCCGGGAAGTTACGAGCAGTACTTC
d_gene: .
j_gene: TRBJ2-7
v_gene: TRBV12-3/TRBV12-4
abundance: .

CDR3aa: CASSLRGRGNTGELFF
CDR3nt: TGTGCCAGCAGCTTAAGGGGCAGGGGGAACACCGGGGAGCTGTTTTTT
d_gene: .
j_gene: TRBJ2-2
v_gene: TRBV7-7
abundance: .

CDR3aa: CASSRTIPGEQFF
CDR3nt: TGTGCCAGCAGCCGGACTATCCCTGGGGAGCAGTTCTTC
d_gene: .
j_gene: TRBJ2-1
v_gene: TRBV21-1
abundance: .

CDR3aa: CSVETGISGNTIYF
CDR3nt: TGCAGCGTCGAAACAGGGATCTCTGGAAACACCATATATTTT
d_gene: .
j_gene: TRBJ1-3
v_gene: TRBV29-1
abundance: once

CDR3aa: CSVGTEARTQYF
CDR3nt: TGCAGCGTTGGGACAGAGGCACGGACCCAGTACTTC
d_gene: .
j_gene: TRBJ2-5
v_gene: TRBV29-1
abundance: .

CDR3aa: CASSQDRAGVLGGELFF
CDR3nt: TGTGCCAGCAGCCAAGATCGAGCGGGGGTCCTGGGCGGGGAGCTGTTTTTT
d_gene: TRBD2
j_gene: TRBJ2-2
v_gene: TRBV4-2
abundance: .

CDR3aa: CASSQVFGQGNYGYTF
CDR3nt: TGTGCCAGCAGCCAAGTGTTTGGACAGGGAAACTATGGCTACACCTTC
d_gene: TRBD1
j_gene: TRBJ1-2
v_gene: TRBV4-2
abundance: .

CDR3aa: CSVDRGPETQYF
CDR3nt: TGCAGCGTTGACAGGGGGCCGGAGACCCAGTACTTC
d_gene: TRBD1
j_gene: TRBJ2-5
v_gene: TRBV29-1
abundance: .

CDR3aa: CASSPGTPALQGKLFF
CDR3nt: TGCGCCAGCAGCCCCGGGACACCGGCACTCCAGGGGAAACTGTTTTTT
d_gene: .
j_gene: TRBJ1-4
v_gene: TRBV4-1
abundance: .

CDR3aa: CASSLGGGDQETQYF
CDR3nt: TGCGCCAGCAGCTTAGGCGGGGGGGATCAAGAGACCCAGTACTTC
d_gene: TRBD2
j_gene: TRBJ2-5
v_gene: TRBV5-1
abundance: .

CDR3aa: CASSYQAETYEQYF
CDR3nt: TGTGCCAGCAGTTACCAGGCCGAGACCTACGAGCAGTACTTC
d_gene: .
j_gene: TRBJ2-7
v_gene: TRBV6-5
abundance: .

CDR3aa: CASSQGGSYNEQFF
CDR3nt: TGCGCCAGCAGTCAAGGGGGATCCTACAATGAGCAGTTCTTC
d_gene: .
j_gene: TRBJ2-1
v_gene: TRBV5-1
abundance: .

CDR3aa: CASSLRSGRQGNTEAFF
CDR3nt: TGTGCCAGCAGCTTAAGGTCGGGGAGACAGGGCAATACTGAAGCTTTCTTT
d_gene: TRBD1
j_gene: TRBJ1-1
v_gene: TRBV7-2
abundance: .

CDR3aa: CASRGGPGNTGELFF
CDR3nt: TGTGCCAGTAGGGGGGGGCCGGGGAACACCGGGGAGCTGTTTTTT
d_gene: .
j_gene: TRBJ2-2
v_gene: TRBV19
abundance: .

CDR3aa: CASSGAGGPWETQYF
CDR3nt: TGTGCCAGCAGCGGAGCGGGGGGGCCGTGGGAGACCCAGTACTTC
d_gene: TRBD2
j_gene: TRBJ2-5
v_gene: TRBV9
abundance: .

CDR3aa: CASSPGTFPNTEAFF
CDR3nt: TGTGCCAGCAGCCCCGGGACATTCCCGAACACTGAAGCTTTCTTT
d_gene: .
j_gene: TRBJ1-1
v_gene: TRBV7-9
abundance: once

CDR3aa: CASSMRRYSNQPQHF
CDR3nt: TGTGCCAGTAGTATGCGGCGGTATAGCAATCAGCCCCAGCATTTT
d_gene: .
j_gene: TRBJ1-5
v_gene: TRBV19
abundance: .

CDR3aa: CASGETGSYGYTF
CDR3nt: TGTGCCAGCGGCGAGACAGGGAGCTATGGCTACACCTTC
d_gene: TRBD1
j_gene: TRBJ1-2
v_gene: TRBV6-5
abundance: .

CDR3aa: CASRAGTARGAFF
CDR3nt: TGTGCCAGCAGAGCTGGGACCGCCCGGGGGGCTTTCTTT
d_gene: .
j_gene: TRBJ1-1
v_gene: TRBV2
abundance: once

CDR3aa: CASGAGGPYNEQFF
CDR3nt: TGTGCCAGCGGTGCGGGGGGGCCATACAATGAGCAGTTCTTC
d_gene: TRBD2
j_gene: TRBJ2-1
v_gene: TRBV7-6
abundance: .